This passage covers 21 T cell receptor beta chains from one sample sequenced in a study of blood T cell repertoires in COVID-19. This table comes from immunoSEQ multiplex PCR, and its TCRdb copy is limited to in-frame clones, with some not included. The sample records approximately 38,000 clones, 75% to 90% being singletons. The specimen was peripheral blood. These receptors were obtained from a man aged 25 to 40 with active or convalescent COVID-19.

This clone was seen only a few times. The chain links TRBV7-9 to TRBJ2-2; no reliable D call. Germline assignment: CDR1 SEHNR and CDR2 FQNEAQ (reference sequence). This CDR3 region has 13 residues. V lost 4 bases and J lost 2, with 5 bases in between. In DNA form, the CDR3 reads TGTGCCAGCAGCTCAGAAAACACCGGGGAGCTGTTTTTT. Its translation is CASSSENTGELFF.

CDR3 DNA: TGTGCCAGCAGCCAGCGGACTAGCGGGAGTGGTAAGTTCTTC. The encoded protein is CASSQRTSGSGKFF. The V and J genes are TRBV3-1 (or the pseudogene TRBV3-2) and TRBJ2-1, with 13 nucleotides matching TRBD2. The germline gives CDR1 LGHDT, CDR2 YNNKEL (reference sequence). The CDR3 has 14 amino acids. The junction had 7 bases not matched to a gene; V was cut back by 3 bases and J by 14 bases.

The chain couples TRBV10-1 to TRBJ2-3; TRBD2 agrees at 12 bases. Trimming took 5 bases from V and 0 from J; bases not matched to a gene: 6. The CDR3 consists of 17 residues. Germline CDR1 is WNHNN and CDR2 is SYGVQD (reference sequence). This CDR3 is CASSPGLAGTSTDTQYF. Written as DNA, the CDR3 is TGCGCCAGCAGTCCGGGACTAGCGGGTACTAGCACAGATACGCAGTATTTT.

The J gene is TRBJ2-5, the V gene TRBV6-5; maybe TRBD2 (6 bases). Germline CDR1 MNHEY, CDR2 SVGAGI. This CDR3 has 14 amino acids. Trimming took off 2 bases at V and 5 bases at J, with 12 bases between the two ends. The DNA for the CDR3 is TGTGCCAGCAGTTACGGGACTTTGAGCGAGACCCAGTACTTC. Translating gives CASSYGTLSETQYF.

The rearrangement links TRBV11-2 to TRBJ1-4; no reliable D call. Germline V gene sequence: CDR1 SGHAT, CDR2 FQNNGV. This CDR3 has 17 amino acids. Trimming removed 5 bases at V and 8 bases at J, with 24 bases between. This chain's CDR3 is CASSLGSVGRKDEKLFF. The CDR3 DNA is TGTGCCAGCAGCCTGGGGAGTGTTGGGCGGAAAGACGAAAAACTGTTTTTT.

The chain couples TRBV7-9 to TRBJ2-3, with D possibly matching TRBD2 (6 bases). Germline V gives CDR1 SEHNR, CDR2 FQNEAQ (reference sequence). The CDR3 has 15 residues. V was cut by 4 bases and J by 0 bases, with 11 bases left in between. The CDR3 region has the DNA TGTGCCAGCAGCTCAGGCGGGACTAGCACAGATACGCAGTATTTT. Protein product: CASSSGGTSTDTQYF. Full variable domain (remainder filled in from reference TRBV7-9 and TRBJ2-3): DTGVSQNPRHKITKRGQNVTFRCDPISEHNRLYWYRQTLGQGPEFLTYFQNEAQLEKSRLLSDRFSAERPKGSFSTLEIQRTEQGDSAMYLCASSSGGTSTDTQYFGPGTRLTVL.

The rearrangement links TRBV7-9 to TRBJ1-2; 7 bases match TRBD1. The CDR3 sequence is 15 residues long. Trimming at V came to 5 bases and at J to 7 bases, leaving 13 bases not matched to a gene. The germline CDR1 and CDR2 sequences are SEHNR and FQNEAQ (reference sequence). CDR3 DNA: TGTGCCAGCAGCCCGAGGACAGGCTTCCTATTTGGCTACACCTTC. Translating gives CASSPRTGFLFGYTF.

V and J are TRBV10-3 and TRBJ1-2; D gene uncertain. The CDR3 totals 14 residues. The V end was cut by 0 bases, the J end by 4 bases, with 9 bases between. The germline V gene encodes CDR1 ENHRY and CDR2 SYGVKD. The CDR3 DNA sequence: TGTGCCATCAGTGAGTCAGACACACCCTATGGCTACACCTTC. Its protein product is CAISESDTPYGYTF.

V is TRBV7-9 and J is TRBJ2-5; D might be TRBD2 (7 bases). The CDR3 sequence is 14 residues long. Trimming left V 6 bases short and J 4 bases short, with 15 bases between. CDR1 SEHNR and CDR2 FQNEAQ come from the germline V gene (reference sequence). CDR3 residues: CASRRGGGGETQYF. CDR3 coding DNA: TGTGCCAGCAGAAGAGGGGGAGGGGGAGAGACCCAGTACTTC.

The chain carries TRBV19 and TRBJ2-1, with a weak D call TRBD1 (6 bases). V was trimmed by 4 bases and J by 3 bases, leaving 10 bases between them. The germline CDR1 and CDR2 sequences are LNHDA and SQIVND (reference sequence). This CDR3 has 14 amino acids. Written as DNA, the CDR3 is TGTGCCAGTAGTAGGGGGCAGGGCTACAATGAGCAGTTCTTC. This sequence encodes CASSRGQGYNEQFF.

The chain recombines TRBV7-8 with TRBJ2-3; possible D gene TRBD2, 5 bases. The CDR3 runs 16 residues. The V end lost 0 bases, the J end lost 3 bases, and 13 bases lay between the germline ends. From germline, CDR1 is SGHVS and CDR2 FQNEAQ. CDR3 loop: CASSLAVAGETDTQYF. In DNA, the CDR3 is TGTGCCAGCAGCTTAGCGGTCGCGGGCGAAACAGATACGCAGTATTTT.

The CDR3 loop is CATSRGASSGSYNEQFF. Written as DNA, the CDR3 is TGTGCCACCAGCAGGGGCGCTTCTAGCGGGAGTTACAATGAGCAGTTCTTC. V and J are TRBV15 and TRBJ2-1; 10 nucleotides agree with TRBD2. In germline, CDR1 is LNHNV, CDR2 YYDKDF (reference sequence). The CDR3 has 17 residues. V dropped 3 bases and J dropped 4; count of bases not matched to a gene: 9.

The chain uses TRBV5-6 and TRBJ1-2; possibly TRBD1 for D (6 bases). The CDR3 is 13 amino acids. Per the germline V gene, CDR1 is SGHDT and CDR2 is YYEEEE. Trimming removed 4 bases from V and 2 bases from J, with 9 bases in between. The CDR3 region has the DNA TGTGCCAGCAGCCTTGGACAGAACTATGGCTACACCTTC. Its protein product is CASSLGQNYGYTF.

The V gene is TRBV24-1, the J gene TRBJ2-3; maybe TRBD2 (5 bases). Between the trimmed V and J ends, which lost 3 bases and 7 bases, there was a span of 16 bases. Germline CDR1 KGHDR, CDR2 SFDVKD. The CDR3 runs to 15 residues. The CDR3: CATSDAGLRSNTQYF. The DNA for the CDR3 is TGTGCCACCAGTGATGCCGGACTTCGTTCGAATACGCAGTATTTT.

Regarding this clone: This specimen includes other DNA sequences encoding the same CDR3. This sequence joins TRBV6-5 and TRBJ2-3; 8 bases match TRBD1. CDR1 and CDR2 from the germline V gene are MNHEY and SVGAGI. This CDR3 comprises 15 residues. V dropped 4 bases and J dropped 3; count of bases not matched to a gene: 6. DNA of the CDR3: TGTGCCAGCAGTTCCGGACAGGGTCGAACAGATACGCAGTATTTT. Translating gives CASSSGQGRTDTQYF.

The J gene is TRBJ2-1, the V gene TRBV7-9, with TRBD2 matching 9 bases. The trim removed 4 bases at V and 6 bases at J, leaving 10 bases unmatched. In germline, CDR1 is SEHNR, CDR2 FQNEAQ (reference sequence). The CDR3 covers 16 residues. For the CDR3, the DNA is TGTGCCAGCAGCTCCAATAGCGGGGGTGTAAGCAATGAGCAGTTCTTC. Translating gives CASSSNSGGVSNEQFF.

V is TRBV7-8 and J is TRBJ2-5; 12 bases are a match to TRBD2. Germline V gene sequence: CDR1 SGHVS, CDR2 FQNEAQ. The CDR3 has 18 residues. V dropped 2 bases and J dropped 4; count of bases not matched to a gene: 11. CDR3 DNA: TGTGCCAGCAGCTTACCGCCGGCAACTAGCGGGGGGACAGAGACCCAGTACTTC. This translates into CASSLPPATSGGTETQYF. The whole variable domain, filled in from reference TRBV7-8 and TRBJ2-5, reads GAGVSQSPRYKVAKRGQDVALRCDPISGHVSLFWYQQALGQGPEFLTYFQNEAQLDKSGLPSDRFFAERPEGSVSTLKIQRTQQEDSAVYLCASSLPPATSGGTETQYFGPGTRLLVL.

This sequence joins TRBV30 and TRBJ1-2, with 10 bases aligning to TRBD1. Germline CDR1 and CDR2: GTSNPN and SVGIG (reference sequence). CDR3 length: 13 amino acids. V lost 3 bases, J lost 3 bases, and 1 base stayed unmatched. CDR3 sequence reads: CAWSGQGDYGYTF. In nucleotides, the CDR3 is TGTGCCTGGAGCGGACAGGGGGACTATGGCTACACCTTC. The full variable domain, completed using reference TRBV30 and TRBJ1-2, is SQTIHQWPATLVQPVGSPLSLECTVEGTSNPNLYWYRQAAGRGLQLLFYSVGIGQISSEVPQNLSASRPQDRQFILSSKKLLLSDSGFYLCAWSGQGDYGYTFGSGTRLTVV.

V gene TRBV3-1 (or the pseudogene TRBV3-2) combines with J gene TRBJ2-7; TRBD2 might be the D (6 bases). From germline, CDR1 is LGHDT and CDR2 YNNKEL (reference sequence). The CDR3 is 14 residues long. Trimming removed 4 bases at V and 2 bases at J, with 12 bases between. CDR3 loop: CASSRGNIPYEQYF. The CDR3 DNA sequence: TGTGCCAGCAGCCGCGGGAATATTCCCTACGAGCAGTACTTC.

The chain combines TRBV4-2 with TRBJ2-3, with 8 nucleotides matching TRBD1. Germline-derived CDR1 and CDR2 are LGHNA and YNFKEQ. The length of the CDR3 is 15 residues. Trimming removed 4 bases from V and 6 bases from J; junction bases left unmatched: 9. In DNA, the CDR3 is TGTGCCAGCAGCCGAGGGACAGGCACCAGGGATACGCAGTATTTT. Its protein product is CASSRGTGTRDTQYF.

This sequence joins TRBV12-5 and TRBJ1-5; D is unclear. This CDR3 is built from 13 residues. The V end lost 1 base, the J end lost 6 bases, and 7 bases lay between the germline ends. Germline CDR1 and CDR2: LGHNT and FRNRAP. In DNA form, the CDR3 reads TGTGCTAGTGGTTTGGGAGGGAGTCAGCCCCAGCATTTT. As protein: CASGLGGSQPQHF. The whole variable domain, remainder taken from reference TRBV12-5 and TRBJ1-5, is DARVTQTPRHKVTEMGQEVTMRCQPILGHNTVFWYRQTMMQGLELLAYFRNRAPLDDSGMPKDRFSAEMPDATLATLKIQPSEPRDSAVYFCASGLGGSQPQHFGDGTRLSIL.